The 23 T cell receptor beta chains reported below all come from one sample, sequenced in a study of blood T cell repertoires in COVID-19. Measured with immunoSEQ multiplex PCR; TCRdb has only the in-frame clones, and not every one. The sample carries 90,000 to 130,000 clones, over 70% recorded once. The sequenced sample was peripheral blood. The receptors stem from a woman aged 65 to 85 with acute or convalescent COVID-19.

CDR3 in DNA: TGTGCCAGCAGCTTGGACCCGAGAAACATTCAGTACTTC. Its protein product is CASSLDPRNIQYF. The gene calls are TRBV5-8 and TRBJ2-4; D remains ambiguous. The CDR3 has 13 amino acids. Germline V gene data show CDR1 as SGHTS and CDR2 as YDEGEE. Trimming cost V 0 bases and J 6 bases, with 7 bases left between them. The full variable domain, completed using reference TRBV5-8 and TRBJ2-4, is EAGVTQSPTHLIKTRGQQATLRCSPISGHTSVYWYQQALGLGLQFLLWYDEGEERNRGNFPPRFSGRQFPNYSSELNVNALELEDSALYLCASSLDPRNIQYFGAGTRLSVL.

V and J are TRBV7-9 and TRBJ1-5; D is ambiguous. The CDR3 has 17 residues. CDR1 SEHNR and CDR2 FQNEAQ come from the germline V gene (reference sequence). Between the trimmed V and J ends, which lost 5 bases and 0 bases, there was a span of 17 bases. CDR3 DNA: TGTGCCAGCAGCCACGCCCAAACAGAATATAGCAATCAGCCCCAGCATTTT. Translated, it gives CASSHAQTEYSNQPQHF.

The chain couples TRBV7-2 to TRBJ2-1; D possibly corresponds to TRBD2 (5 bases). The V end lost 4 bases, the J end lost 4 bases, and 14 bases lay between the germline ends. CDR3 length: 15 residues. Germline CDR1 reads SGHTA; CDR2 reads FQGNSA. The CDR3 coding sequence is TGTGCCAGCAGCTCCATGCGGACTGATTACAATGAGCAGTTCTTC. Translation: CASSSMRTDYNEQFF.

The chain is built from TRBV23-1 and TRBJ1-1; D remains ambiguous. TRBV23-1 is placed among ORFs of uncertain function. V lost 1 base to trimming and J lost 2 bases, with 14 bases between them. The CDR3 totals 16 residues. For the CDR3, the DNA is TGCGCCAGCAGTCAATATCGGTACAGCCTTAACACTGAAGCTTTCTTT. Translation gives CASSQYRYSLNTEAFF.

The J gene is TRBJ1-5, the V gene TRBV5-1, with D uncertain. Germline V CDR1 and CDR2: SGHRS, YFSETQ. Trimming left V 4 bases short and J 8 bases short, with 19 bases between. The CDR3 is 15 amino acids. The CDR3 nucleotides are TGCGCCAGCAGCACCGGTCGGCGGGGAAACGAGCCCCAGCATTTT. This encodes CASSTGRRGNEPQHF.

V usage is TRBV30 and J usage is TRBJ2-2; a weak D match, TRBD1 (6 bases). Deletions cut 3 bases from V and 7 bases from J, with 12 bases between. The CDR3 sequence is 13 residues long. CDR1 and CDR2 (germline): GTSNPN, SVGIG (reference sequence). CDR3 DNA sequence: TGTGCCTGGAGACAGGGTGGAGTCGGGGAGCTGTTTTTT. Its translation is CAWRQGGVGELFF. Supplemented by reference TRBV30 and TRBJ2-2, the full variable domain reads SQTIHQWPATLVQPVGSPLSLECTVEGTSNPNLYWYRQAAGRGLQLLFYSVGIGQISSEVPQNLSASRPQDRQFILSSKKLLLSDSGFYLCAWRQGGVGELFFGEGSRLTVL.

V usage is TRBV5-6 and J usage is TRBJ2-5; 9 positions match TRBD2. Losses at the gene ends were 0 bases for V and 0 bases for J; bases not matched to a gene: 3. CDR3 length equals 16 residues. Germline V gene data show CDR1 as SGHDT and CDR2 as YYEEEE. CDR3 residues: CASSLVAGGYQETQYF. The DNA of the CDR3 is TGTGCCAGCAGCTTGGTGGCGGGGGGGTACCAAGAGACCCAGTACTTC.

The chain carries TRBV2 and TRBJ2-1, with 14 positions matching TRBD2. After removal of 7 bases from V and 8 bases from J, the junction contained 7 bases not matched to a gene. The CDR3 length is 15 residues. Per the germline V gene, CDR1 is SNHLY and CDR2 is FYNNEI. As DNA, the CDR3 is TGTGCCAGCAAACCCGGGACTAGCGGGAGCCATGAGCAGTTCTTC. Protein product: CASKPGTSGSHEQFF.

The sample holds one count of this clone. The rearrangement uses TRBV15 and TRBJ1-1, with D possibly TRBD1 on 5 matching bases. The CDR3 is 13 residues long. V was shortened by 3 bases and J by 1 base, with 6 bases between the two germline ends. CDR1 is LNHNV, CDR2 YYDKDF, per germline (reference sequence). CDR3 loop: CATSRTANTEAFF. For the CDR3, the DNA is TGTGCCACCAGCAGGACAGCGAACACTGAAGCTTTCTTT.

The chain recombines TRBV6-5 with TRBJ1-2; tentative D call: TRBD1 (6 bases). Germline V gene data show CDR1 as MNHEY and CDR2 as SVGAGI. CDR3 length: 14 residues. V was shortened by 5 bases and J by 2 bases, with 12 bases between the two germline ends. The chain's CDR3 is CASSPGGANYGYTF. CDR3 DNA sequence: TGTGCCAGCAGTCCGGGGGGCGCGAACTATGGCTACACCTTC.

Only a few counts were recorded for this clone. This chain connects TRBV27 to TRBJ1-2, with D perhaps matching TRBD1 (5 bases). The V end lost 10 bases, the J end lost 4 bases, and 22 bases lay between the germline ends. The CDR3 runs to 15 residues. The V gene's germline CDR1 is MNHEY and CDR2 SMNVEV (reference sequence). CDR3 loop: CATRGGAVGGYGYTF. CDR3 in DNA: TGTGCCACCCGGGGGGGAGCAGTTGGGGGCTATGGCTACACCTTC.

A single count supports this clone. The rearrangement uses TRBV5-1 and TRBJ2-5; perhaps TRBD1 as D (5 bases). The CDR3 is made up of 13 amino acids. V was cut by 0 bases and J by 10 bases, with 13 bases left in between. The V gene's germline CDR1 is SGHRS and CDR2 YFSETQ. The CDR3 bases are TGCGCCAGCAGCTTGGCGGTCCAAGGGGACCAGTACTTC. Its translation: CASSLAVQGDQYF.

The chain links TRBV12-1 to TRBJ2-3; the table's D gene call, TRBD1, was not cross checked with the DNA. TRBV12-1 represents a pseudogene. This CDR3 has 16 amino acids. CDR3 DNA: TGTGCCAGCAGCTTTGAATTGGGCAGGGTGACAGATACGCAGTATTTT. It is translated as CASSFELGRVTDTQYF.

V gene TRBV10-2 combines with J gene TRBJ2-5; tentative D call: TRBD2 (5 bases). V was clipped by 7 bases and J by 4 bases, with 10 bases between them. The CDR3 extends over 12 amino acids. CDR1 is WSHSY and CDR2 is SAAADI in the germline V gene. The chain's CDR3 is CASTEDRETQYF. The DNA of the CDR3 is TGCGCCAGCACGGAGGATAGAGAGACCCAGTACTTC.

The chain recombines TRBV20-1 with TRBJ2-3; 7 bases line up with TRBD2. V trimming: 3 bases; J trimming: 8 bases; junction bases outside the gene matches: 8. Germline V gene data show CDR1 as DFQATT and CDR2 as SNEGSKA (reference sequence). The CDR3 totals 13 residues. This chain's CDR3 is CSASWGGKGTQYF. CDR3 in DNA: TGCAGTGCTAGTTGGGGGGGGAAGGGTACGCAGTATTTT.

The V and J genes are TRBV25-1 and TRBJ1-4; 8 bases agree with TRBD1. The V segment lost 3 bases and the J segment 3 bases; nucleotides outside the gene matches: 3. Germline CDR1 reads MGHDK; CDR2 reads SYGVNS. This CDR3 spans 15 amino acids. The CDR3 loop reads CASSDQQGANEKLFF. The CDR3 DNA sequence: TGTGCCAGCAGTGACCAACAGGGGGCTAATGAAAAACTGTTTTTT.

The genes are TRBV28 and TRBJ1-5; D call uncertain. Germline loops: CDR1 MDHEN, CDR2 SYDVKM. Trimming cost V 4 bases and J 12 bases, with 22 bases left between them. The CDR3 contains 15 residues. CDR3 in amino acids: CASSSSGGRGPHQHF. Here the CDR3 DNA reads TGTGCCAGCAGTTCCTCGGGAGGGAGAGGACCACACCAGCATTTT.

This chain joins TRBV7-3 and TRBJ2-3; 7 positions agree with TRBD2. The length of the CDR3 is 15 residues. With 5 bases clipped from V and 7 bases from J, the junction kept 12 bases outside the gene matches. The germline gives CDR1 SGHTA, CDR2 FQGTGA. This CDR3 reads CASSPLSAGVNTQYF. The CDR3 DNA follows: TGTGCCAGCAGCCCCCTTTCGGCGGGGGTAAATACGCAGTATTTT.

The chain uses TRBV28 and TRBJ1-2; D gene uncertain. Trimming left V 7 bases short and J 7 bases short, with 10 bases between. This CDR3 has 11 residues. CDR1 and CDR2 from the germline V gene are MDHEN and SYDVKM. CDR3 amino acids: CASTARSGYTF. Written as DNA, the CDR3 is TGTGCCAGCACGGCTAGGAGTGGCTACACCTTC.

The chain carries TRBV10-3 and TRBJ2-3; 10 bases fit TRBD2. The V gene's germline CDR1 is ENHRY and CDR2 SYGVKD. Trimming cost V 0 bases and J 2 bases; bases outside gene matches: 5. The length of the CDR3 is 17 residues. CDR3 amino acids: CAISESWLAGDTDTQYF. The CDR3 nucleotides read TGTGCCATCAGTGAGTCGTGGCTAGCGGGAGACACAGATACGCAGTATTTT.

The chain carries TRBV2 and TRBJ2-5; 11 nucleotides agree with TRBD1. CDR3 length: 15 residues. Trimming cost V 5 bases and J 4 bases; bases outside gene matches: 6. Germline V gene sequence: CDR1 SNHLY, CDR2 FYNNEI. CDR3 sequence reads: CASSSDRGRGETQYF. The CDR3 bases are TGTGCCAGCAGTTCGGACAGGGGGCGGGGAGAGACCCAGTACTTC.

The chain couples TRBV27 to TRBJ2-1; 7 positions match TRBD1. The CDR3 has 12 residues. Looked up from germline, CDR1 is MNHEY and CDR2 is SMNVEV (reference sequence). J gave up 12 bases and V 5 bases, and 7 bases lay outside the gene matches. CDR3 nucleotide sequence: TGTGCCAGCAGTGGCAGGGGGTTCAGGCAGTTCTTC. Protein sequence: CASSGRGFRQFF.

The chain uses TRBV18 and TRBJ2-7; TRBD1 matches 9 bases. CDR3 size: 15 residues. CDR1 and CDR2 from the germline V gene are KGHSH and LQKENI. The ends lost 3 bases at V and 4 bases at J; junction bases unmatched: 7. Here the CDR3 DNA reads TGTGCCAGCTCACCCACAGGGGGCGGCTGGTACGAGCAGTACTTC. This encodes CASSPTGGGWYEQYF.